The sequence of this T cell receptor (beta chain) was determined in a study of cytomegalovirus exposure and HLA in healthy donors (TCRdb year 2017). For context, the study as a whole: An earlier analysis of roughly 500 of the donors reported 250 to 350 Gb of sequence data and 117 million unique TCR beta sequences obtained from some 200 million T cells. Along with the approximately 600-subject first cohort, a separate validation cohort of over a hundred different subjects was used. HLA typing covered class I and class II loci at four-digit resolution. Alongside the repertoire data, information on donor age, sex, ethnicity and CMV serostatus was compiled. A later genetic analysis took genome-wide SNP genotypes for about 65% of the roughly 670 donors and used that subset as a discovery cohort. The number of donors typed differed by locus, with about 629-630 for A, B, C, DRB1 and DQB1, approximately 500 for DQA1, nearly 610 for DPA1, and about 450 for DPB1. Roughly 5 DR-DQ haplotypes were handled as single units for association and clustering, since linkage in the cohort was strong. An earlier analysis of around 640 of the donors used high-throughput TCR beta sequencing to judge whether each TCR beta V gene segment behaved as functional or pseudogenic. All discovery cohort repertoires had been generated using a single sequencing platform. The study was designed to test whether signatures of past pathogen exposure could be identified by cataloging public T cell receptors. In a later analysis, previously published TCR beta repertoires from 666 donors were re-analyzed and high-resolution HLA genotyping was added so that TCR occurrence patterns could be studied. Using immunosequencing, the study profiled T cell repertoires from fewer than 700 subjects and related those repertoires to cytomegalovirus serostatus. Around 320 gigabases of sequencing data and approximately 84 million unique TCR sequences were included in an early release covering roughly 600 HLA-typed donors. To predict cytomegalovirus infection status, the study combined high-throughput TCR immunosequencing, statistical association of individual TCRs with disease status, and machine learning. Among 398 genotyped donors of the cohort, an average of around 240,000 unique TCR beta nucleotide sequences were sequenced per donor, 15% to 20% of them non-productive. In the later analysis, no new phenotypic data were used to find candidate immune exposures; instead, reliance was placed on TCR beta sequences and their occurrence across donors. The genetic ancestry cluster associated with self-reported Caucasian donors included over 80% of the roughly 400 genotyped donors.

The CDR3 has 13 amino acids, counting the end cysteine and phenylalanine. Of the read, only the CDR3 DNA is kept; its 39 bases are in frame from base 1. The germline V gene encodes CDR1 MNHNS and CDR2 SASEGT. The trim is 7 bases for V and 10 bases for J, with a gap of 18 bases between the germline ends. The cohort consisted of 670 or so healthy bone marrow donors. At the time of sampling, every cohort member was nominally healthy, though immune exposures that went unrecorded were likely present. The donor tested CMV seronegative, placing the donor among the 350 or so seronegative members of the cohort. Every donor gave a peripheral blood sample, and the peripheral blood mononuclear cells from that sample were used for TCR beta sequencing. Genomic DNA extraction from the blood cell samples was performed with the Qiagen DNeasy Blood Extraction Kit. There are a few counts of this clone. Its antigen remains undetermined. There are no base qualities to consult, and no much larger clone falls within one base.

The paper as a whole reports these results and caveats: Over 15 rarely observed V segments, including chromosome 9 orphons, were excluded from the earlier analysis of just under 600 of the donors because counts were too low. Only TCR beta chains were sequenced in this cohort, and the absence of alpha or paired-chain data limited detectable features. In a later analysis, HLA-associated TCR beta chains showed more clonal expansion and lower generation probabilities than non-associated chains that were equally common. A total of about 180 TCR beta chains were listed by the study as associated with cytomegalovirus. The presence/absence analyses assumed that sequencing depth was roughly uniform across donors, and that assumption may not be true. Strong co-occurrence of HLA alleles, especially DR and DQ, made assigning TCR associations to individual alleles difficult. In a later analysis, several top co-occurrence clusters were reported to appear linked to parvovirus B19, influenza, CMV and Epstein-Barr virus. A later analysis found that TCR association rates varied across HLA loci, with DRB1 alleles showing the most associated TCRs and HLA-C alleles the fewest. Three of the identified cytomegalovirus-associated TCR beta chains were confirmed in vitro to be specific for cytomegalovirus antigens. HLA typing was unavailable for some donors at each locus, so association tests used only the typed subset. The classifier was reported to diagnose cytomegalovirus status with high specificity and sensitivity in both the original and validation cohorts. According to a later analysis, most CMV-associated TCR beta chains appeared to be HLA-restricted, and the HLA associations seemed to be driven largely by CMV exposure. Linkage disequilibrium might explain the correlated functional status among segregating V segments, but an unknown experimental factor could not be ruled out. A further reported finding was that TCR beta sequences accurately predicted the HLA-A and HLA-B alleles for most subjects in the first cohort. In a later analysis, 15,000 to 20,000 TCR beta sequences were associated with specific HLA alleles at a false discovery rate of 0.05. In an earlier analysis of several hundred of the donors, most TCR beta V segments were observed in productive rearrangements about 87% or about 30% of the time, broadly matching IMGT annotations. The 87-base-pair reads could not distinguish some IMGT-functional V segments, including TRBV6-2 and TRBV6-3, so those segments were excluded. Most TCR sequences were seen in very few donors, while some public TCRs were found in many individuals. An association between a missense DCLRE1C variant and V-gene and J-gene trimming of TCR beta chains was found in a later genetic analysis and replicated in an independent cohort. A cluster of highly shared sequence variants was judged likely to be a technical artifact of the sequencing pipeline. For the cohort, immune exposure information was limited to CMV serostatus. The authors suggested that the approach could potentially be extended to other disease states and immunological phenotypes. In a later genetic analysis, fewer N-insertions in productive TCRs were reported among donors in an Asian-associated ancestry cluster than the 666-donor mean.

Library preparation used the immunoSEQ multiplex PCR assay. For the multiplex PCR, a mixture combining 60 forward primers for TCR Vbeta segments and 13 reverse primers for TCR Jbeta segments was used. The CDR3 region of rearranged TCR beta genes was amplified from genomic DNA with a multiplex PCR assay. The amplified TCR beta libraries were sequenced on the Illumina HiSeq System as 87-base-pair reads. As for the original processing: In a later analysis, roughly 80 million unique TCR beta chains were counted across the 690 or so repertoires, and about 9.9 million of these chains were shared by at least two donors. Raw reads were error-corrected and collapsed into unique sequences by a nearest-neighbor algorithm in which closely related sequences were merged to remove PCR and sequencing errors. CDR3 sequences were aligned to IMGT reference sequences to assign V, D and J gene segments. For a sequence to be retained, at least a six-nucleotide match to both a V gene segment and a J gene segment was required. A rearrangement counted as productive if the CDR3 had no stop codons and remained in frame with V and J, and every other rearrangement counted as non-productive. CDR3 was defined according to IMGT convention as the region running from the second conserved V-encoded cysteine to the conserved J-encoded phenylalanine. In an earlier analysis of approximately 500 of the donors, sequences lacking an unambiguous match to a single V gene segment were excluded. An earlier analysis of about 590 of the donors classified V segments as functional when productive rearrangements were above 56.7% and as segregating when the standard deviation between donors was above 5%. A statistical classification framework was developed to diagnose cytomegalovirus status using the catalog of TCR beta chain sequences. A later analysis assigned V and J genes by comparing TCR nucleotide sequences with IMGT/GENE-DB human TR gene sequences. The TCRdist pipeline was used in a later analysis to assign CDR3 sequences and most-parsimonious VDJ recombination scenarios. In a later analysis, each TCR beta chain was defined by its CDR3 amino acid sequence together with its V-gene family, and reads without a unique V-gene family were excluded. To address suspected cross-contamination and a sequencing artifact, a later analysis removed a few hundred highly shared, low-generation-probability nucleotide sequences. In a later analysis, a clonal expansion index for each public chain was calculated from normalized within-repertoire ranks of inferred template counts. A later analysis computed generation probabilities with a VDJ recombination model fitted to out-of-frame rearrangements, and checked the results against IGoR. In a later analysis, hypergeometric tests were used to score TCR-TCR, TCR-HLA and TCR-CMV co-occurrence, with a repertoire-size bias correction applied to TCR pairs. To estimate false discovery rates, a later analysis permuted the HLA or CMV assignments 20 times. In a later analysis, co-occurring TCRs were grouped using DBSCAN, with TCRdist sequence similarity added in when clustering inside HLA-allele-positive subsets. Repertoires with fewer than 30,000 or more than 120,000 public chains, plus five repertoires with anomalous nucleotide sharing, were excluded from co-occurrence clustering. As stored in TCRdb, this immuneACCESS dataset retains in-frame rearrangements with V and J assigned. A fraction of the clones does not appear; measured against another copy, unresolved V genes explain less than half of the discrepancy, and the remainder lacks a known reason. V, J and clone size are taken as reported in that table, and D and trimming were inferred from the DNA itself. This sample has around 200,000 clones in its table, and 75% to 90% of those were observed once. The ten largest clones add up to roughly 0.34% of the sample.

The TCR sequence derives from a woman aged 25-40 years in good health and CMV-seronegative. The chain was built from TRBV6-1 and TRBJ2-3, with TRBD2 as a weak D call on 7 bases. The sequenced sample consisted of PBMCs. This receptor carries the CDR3 CASTFTGRVAQYF. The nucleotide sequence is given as TGTGCCAGCACTTTCACAGGGAGGGTTGCGCAGTATTTT.